The entry that follows covers one T cell receptor (beta chain) sequence. Antigen specificity is unknown. Looked up from germline, CDR1 is MNHEY and CDR2 is SMNVEV (reference sequence). The CDR3 loop spans 16 amino acids. Trimming removed 5 bases from V and 3 bases from J; junction bases left unmatched: 5. In the study's own analysis: Owing to the provision of junction-only sequences devoid of quality scores by immunoSEQ, filtering differed. TCRdb's copy holds only in-frame clones and misses some; the assay was immunoSEQ multiplex PCR. The V and J calls and clone size come from that table; D and trimming were worked out from the DNA. The sample carries 630,000 or so clones, nearly 98% recorded once. This sample was included in a study of shared clonotypes between healthy human individuals. Study-wide results and limits: Non-shared clonotypes had lower generation probabilities than clonotypes shared by all four sorted-subset donors. Around 4.9% of naive CD4 clonotypes were shared across a handful of donors.

Terminally differentiated effector memory CD45RA+ cells were left out of the naive CD8 fraction, which was CD45RO-negative and positively selected for CCR7. Study donors comprised healthy, HIV-negative adults devoid of recent acute infection or vaccination. The chain employs TRBV27 and TRBJ2-2; 11 positions match TRBD2. This TCR derives from a man aged 25-40 years in good health. The sequenced sample consisted of naive CD8+ T cells sorted from blood. This CDR3 is CASSPLAGGYTGELFF. Written as DNA, the CDR3 is TGTGCCAGCAGTCCGCTAGCGGGGGGCTACACCGGGGAGCTGTTTTTT.